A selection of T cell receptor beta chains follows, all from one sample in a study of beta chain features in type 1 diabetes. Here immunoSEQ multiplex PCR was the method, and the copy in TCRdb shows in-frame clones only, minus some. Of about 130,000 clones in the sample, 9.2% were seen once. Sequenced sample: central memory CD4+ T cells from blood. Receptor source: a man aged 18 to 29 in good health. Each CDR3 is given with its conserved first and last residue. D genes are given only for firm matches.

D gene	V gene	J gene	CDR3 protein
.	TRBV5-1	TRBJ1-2	CASSSGEVGDYGYTF
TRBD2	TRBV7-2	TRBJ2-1	CASSLGDWEGRFF
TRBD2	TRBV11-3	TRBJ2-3	CASSGRTSGVTDTQYF
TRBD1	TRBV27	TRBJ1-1	CASRLQGVGTEAFF
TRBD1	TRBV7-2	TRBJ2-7	CASSLWGTGGSYEQYF
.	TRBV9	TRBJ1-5	CASSVAPSSNQPQHF
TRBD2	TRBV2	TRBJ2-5	CASSELAGGAETQYF
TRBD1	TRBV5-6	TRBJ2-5	CASSLVKQGQETQYF
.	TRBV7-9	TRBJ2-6	CASSGAYGANVLTF
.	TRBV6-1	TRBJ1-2	CASSETLGGAAGYGYTF
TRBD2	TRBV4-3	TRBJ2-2	CASSLRLAGGQGAGELFF
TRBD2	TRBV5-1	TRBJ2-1	CASSYTSGGNNEQFF
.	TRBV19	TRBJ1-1	CASSITGFTATEAFF
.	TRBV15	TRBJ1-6	CATSRDHGRLHF
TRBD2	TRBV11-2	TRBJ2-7	CASSLAAGGLHYEQYF
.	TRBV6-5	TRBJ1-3	CASRQRNTTYF
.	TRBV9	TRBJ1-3	CASSGGGGNTIYF
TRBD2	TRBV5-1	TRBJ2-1	CASSLSSGGASYNEQFF
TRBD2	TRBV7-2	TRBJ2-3	CASSLGASGGADTQYF
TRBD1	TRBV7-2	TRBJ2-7	CASSITGGSNYEQYF
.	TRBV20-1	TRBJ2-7	CSASSSLEQYF
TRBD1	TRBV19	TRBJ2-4	CASSPRTGLAKNIQYF
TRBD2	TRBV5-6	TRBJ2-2	CASSPGLAGAAELFF
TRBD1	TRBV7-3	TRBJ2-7	CASSPHAPGQGGEQYF
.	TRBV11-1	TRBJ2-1	CASSLFRNNEQFF
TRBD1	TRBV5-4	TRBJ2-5	CASSSGTVDLRETQYF
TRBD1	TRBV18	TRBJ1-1	CASSPVRGQDTEAFF
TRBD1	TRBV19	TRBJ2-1	CASQSPPGQGSNEQFF
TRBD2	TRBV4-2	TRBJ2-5	CASSQDPRLAGSQETQYF
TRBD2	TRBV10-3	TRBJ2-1	CAISGTSGGYNEQFF
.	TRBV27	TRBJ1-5	CASSLYGVGQPQHF
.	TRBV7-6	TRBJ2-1	CASSFTKASYEQFF
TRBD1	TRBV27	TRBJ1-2	CASSFAGTGALGYTF
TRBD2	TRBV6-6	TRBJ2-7	CASSSSGTSGDYEQYF
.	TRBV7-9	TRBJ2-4	CASSLGGAAKNIQYF
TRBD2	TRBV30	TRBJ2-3	CAWSVGGGAADTQYF
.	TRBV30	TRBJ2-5	CAWSVGKETQYF
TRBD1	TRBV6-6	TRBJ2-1	CASSYSGRGQYEQFF
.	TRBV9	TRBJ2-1	CASSHTTQWGAGASYNEQFF
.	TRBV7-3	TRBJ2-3	CASSLTRQDTQYF
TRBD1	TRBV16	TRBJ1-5	CASSPGRGRGQPQHF
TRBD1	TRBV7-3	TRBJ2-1	CASSLRNPGQLNNEQFF
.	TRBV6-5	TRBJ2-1	CASTPIGGAGNEQFF
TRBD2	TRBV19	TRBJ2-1	CASSAGTSGNNEQFF
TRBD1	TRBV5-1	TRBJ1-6	CASRDADRGSSPLHF
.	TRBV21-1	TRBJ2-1	CASRWRACNEQFF
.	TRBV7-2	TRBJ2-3	CASSFWQGTKDTQYF
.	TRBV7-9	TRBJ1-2	CASSLDGDLYGYTF
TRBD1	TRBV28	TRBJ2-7	CASSTSGTGSHEQYF
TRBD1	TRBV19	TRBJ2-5	CASSPGQQETQYF
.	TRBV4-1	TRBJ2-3	CASRLTFTDTQYF
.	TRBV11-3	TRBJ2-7	CASSLGWTAEQYF
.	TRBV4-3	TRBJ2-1	CASSQGQEPNEQFF
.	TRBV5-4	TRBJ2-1	CASSSDRGHNEQFF
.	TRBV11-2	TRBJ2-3	CASSLLGSSTDTQYF
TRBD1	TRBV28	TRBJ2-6	CASTPRQGTSGANVLTF
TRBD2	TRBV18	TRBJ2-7	CASSPRTSGPNYEQYF
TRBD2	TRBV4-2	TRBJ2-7	CASSQDLRGGLAEQYF
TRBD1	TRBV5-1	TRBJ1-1	CASSLDHTGAAFF
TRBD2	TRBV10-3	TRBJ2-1	CAISESGGAREQFF